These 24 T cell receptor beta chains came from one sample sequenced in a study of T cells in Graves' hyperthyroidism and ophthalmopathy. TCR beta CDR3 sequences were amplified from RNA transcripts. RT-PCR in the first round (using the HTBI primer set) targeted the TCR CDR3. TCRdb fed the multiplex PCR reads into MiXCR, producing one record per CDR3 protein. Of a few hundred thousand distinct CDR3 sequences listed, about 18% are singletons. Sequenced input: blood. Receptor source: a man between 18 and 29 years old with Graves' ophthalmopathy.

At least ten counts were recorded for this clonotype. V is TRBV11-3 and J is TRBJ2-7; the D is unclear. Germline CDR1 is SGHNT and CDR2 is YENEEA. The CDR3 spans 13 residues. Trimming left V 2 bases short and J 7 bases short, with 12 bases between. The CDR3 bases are TGTGCCAGCAGCTTAACCGTTCTGGGGGAGCAGTACTTC. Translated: CASSLTVLGEQYF. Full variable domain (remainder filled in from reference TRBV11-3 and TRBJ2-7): EAGVVQSPRYKIIEKKQPVAFWCNPISGHNTLYWYLQNLGQGPELLIRYENEEAVDDSQLPKDRFSAERLKGVDSTLKIQPAELGDSAVYLCASSLTVLGEQYFGPGTRLTVT.

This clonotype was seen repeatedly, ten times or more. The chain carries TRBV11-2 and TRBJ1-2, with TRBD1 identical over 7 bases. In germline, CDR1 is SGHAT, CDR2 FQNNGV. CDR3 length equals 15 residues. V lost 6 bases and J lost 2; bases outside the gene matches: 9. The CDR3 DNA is TGTGCCAGCAGGACAACCTCACAGGGGAACTATGGCTACACCTTC. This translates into CASRTTSQGNYGYTF.

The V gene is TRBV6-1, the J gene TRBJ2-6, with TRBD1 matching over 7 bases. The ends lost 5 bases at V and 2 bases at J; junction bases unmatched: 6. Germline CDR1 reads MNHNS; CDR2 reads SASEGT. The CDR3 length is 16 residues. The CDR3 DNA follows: TGTGCCAGCAGTATCTCAGGGGGAGCTGGGGCCAACGTCCTGACTTTC. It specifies CASSISGGAGANVLTF.

CDR3 amino acids: CASSLVKGTANTEAFF. CDR3 sequence (DNA): TGTGCCAGCAGCTTAGTTAAAGGGACAGCGAACACTGAAGCTTTCTTT. The gene calls are TRBV7-9 and TRBJ1-1, with TRBD1 matching 7 bases. CDR1 SEHNR and CDR2 FQNEAQ come from the germline V gene (reference sequence). J lost 1 base, V lost 1 base, and 6 bases had no gene match. This CDR3 has 16 amino acids.

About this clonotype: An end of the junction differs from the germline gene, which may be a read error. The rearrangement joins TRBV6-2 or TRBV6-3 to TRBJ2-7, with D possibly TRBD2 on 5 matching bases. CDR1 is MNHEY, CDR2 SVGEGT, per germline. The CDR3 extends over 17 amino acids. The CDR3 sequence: CAGSYSPGLGDSYEQYF. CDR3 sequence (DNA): TGTGCCGGCAGTTACTCCCCCGGACTTGGAGACTCCTACGAGCAGTACTTC.

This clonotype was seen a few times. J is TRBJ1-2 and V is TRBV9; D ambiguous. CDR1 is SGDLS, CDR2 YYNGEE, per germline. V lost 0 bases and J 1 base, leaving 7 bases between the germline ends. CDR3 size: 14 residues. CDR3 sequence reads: CASSVDPLNYGYTF. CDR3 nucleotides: TGTGCCAGCAGCGTAGATCCCCTTAACTATGGCTACACCTTC.

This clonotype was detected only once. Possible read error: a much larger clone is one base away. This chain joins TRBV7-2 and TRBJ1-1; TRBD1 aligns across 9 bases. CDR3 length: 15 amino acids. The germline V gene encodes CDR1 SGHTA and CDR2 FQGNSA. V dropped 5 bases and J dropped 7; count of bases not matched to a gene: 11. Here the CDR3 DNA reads TGTGCCAGCAGCCCCTACAGGGGGCAGGCCATTGAAGCTTTCTTT. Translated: CASSPYRGQAIEAFF.

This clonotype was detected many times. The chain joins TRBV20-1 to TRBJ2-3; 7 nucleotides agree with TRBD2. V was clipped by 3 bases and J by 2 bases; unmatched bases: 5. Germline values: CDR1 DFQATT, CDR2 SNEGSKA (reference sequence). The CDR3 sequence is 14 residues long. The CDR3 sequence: CSARRGNPTDTQYF. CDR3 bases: TGCAGTGCTAGGCGGGGGAACCCCACAGATACGCAGTATTTT.

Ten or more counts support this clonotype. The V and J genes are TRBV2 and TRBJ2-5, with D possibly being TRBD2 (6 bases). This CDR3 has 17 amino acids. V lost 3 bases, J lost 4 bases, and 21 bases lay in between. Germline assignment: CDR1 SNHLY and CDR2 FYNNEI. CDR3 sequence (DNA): TGTGCCAGCAGTGACCACCGGAGGGGCCCCGAGGGAGAGACCCAGTACTTC. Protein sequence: CASSDHRRGPEGETQYF.

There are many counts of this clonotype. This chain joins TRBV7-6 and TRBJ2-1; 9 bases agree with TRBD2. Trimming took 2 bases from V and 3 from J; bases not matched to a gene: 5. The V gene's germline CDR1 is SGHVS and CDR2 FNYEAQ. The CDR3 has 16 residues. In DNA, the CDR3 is TGTGCCAGCAGCTTATACAGCGGGGGGTTCTACAATGAGCAGTTCTTC. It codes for CASSLYSGGFYNEQFF. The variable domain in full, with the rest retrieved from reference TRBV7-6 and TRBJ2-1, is GAGVSQSPRYKVTKRGQDVALRCDPISGHVSLYWYRQALGQGPEFLTYFNYEAQQDKSGLPNDRFSAERPEGSISTLTIQRTEQRDSAMYRCASSLYSGGFYNEQFFGPGTRLTVL.

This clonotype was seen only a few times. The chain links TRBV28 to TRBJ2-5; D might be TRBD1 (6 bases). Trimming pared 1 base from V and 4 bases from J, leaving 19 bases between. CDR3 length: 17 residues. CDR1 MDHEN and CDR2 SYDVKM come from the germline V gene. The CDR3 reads CASSLYTQGSLGETQYF. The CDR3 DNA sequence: TGTGCCAGCAGTTTATATACCCAGGGGTCTCTGGGAGAGACCCAGTACTTC.

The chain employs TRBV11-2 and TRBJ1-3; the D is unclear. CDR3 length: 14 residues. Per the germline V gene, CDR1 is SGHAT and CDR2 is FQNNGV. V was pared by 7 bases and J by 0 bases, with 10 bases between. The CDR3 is CASTAVRSGNTIYF. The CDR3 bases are TGTGCCAGCACCGCGGTCCGCTCTGGAAACACCATATATTTT.

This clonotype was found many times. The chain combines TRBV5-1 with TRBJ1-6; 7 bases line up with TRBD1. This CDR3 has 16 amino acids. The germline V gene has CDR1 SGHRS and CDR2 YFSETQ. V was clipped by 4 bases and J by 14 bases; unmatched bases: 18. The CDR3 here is CASSSQGGQAGGSLHF. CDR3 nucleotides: TGCGCCAGCAGCAGCCAAGGAGGACAGGCCGGGGGGTCCCTCCACTTT.

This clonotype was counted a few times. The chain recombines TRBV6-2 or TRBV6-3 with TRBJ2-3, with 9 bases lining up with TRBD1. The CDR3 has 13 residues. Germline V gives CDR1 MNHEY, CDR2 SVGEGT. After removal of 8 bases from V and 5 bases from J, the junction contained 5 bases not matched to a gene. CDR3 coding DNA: TGTGCCAGCGGACAGGGGATAGTAGATACGCAGTATTTT. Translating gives CASGQGIVDTQYF.

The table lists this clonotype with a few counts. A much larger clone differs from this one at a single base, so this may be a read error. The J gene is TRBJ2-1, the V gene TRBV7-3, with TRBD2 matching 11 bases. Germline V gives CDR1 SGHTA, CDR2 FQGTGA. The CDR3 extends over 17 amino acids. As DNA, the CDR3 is TGTGCCTGCAGCTTCCGCGTTACTAGCGGGGGATACAATGAGCAGTTCTTC. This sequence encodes CACSFRVTSGGYNEQFF.

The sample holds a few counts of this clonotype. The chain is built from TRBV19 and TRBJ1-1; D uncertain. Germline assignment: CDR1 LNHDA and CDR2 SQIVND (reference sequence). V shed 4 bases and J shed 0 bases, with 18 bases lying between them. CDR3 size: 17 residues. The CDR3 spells CASSSAGLSHMNTEAFF. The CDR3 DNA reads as TGTGCCAGTAGTAGCGCGGGCCTCAGCCACATGAACACTGAAGCTTTCTTT.

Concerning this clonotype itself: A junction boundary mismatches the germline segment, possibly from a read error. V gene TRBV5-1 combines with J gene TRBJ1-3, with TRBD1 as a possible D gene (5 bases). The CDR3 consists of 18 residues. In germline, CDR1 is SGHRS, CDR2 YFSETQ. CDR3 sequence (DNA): TGCGCCAGCAGCTTGGATGTCGGGACTCCCAGCTCTGGAAGCACCATATATTTT. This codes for CASSLDVGTPSSGSTIYF. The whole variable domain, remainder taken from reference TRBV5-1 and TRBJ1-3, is KAGVTQTPRYLIKTRGQQVTLSCSPISGHRSVSWYQQTPGQGLQFLFEYFSETQRNKGNFPGRFSGRQFSNSRSEMNVSTLELGDSALYLCASSLDVGTPSSGSTIYFGEGSWLTVV.

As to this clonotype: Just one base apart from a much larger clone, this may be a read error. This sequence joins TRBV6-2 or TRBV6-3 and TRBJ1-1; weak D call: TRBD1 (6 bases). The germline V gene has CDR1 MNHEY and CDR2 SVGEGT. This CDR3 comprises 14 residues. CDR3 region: CASSYQPGAGEASF. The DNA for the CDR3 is TGTGCCAGCAGTTACCAGCCAGGGGCTGGAGAAGCTTCCTTT.

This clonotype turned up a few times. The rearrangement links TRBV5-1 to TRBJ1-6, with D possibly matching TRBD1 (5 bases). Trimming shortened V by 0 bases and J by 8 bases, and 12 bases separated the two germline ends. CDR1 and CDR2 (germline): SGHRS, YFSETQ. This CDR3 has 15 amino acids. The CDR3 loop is CASSLEGKRDSPLHF. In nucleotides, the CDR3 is TGCGCCAGCAGCTTGGAGGGGAAGCGGGATTCACCCCTCCACTTT.

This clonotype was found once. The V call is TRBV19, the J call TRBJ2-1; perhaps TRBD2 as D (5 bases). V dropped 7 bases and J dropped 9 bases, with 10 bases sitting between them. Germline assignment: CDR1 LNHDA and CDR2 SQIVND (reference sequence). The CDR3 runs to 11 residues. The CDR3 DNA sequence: TGTGCCAGTACGACCGGGATTGAGCAGTTCTTC. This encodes CASTTGIEQFF.

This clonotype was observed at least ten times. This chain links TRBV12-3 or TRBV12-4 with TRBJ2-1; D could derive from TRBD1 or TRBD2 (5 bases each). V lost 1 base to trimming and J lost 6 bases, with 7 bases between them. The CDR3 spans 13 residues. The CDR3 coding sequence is TGTGCCAGCAGTTTAGGAGGGGTCAATGAGCAGTTCTTC. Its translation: CASSLGGVNEQFF.

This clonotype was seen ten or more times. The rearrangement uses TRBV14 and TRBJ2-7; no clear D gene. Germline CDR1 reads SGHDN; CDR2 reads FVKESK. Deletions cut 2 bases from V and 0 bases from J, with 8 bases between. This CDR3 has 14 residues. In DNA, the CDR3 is TGTGCCAGCAGCCAAATGGGAAGCTCCTACGAGCAGTACTTC. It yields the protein CASSQMGSSYEQYF.

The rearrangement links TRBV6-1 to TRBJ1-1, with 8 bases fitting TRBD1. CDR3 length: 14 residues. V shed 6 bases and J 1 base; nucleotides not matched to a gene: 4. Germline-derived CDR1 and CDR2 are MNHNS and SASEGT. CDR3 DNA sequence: TGTGCCAGCAGGGGGACAGGACGGAACACTGAAGCTTTCTTT. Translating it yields CASRGTGRNTEAFF.

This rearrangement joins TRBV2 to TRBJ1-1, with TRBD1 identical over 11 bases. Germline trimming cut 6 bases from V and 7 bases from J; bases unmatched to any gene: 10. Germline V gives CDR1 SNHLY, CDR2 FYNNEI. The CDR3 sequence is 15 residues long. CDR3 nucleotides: TGTGCCAGCAGCCGTACCGCGGACAGGGGGCTTGAAGCTTTCTTT. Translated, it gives CASSRTADRGLEAFF. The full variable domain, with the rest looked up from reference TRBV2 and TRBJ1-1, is EPEVTQTPSHQVTQMGQEVILRCVPISNHLYFYWYRQILGQKVEFLVSFYNNEISEKSEIFDDQFSVERPDGSNFTLKIRSTKLEDSAMYFCASSRTADRGLEAFFGQGTRLTVV.